Following are 27 T cell receptor beta chains from one sample sequenced in a study of immune evolution from preneoplasia to lung adenocarcinoma. Sequencing was performed with immunoSEQ multiplex PCR; in TCRdb, only in-frame clones are kept and a portion is missing. The sample has around 5,000 clones; 76% are singletons. Sequencing input: FFPE minimally invasive lung adenocarcinoma tissue. The receptors were sampled from a person aged 70 to 85 with lung adenocarcinoma.

The genes are TRBV5-1 and TRBJ2-3; D perhaps matches TRBD2 (6 bases). Deletions cut 0 bases from V and 5 bases from J, with 19 bases between. This CDR3 comprises 17 residues. Looked up from germline, CDR1 is SGHRS and CDR2 is YFSETQ. CDR3 residues: CASSLAVAEWYIDTQYF. CDR3 bases: TGCGCCAGCAGCTTGGCTGTAGCGGAGTGGTATATAGATACGCAGTATTTT. Full variable domain (outside the CDR3, taken from reference TRBV5-1 and TRBJ2-3): KAGVTQTPRYLIKTRGQQVTLSCSPISGHRSVSWYQQTPGQGLQFLFEYFSETQRNKGNFPGRFSGRQFSNSRSEMNVSTLELGDSALYLCASSLAVAEWYIDTQYFGPGTRLTVL.

The chain joins TRBV10-3 to TRBJ1-1; D might be TRBD1 (5 bases). Trimming removed 7 bases at V and 3 bases at J, with 9 bases between. CDR1 is ENHRY and CDR2 is SYGVKD in the germline V gene. The CDR3 is 12 amino acids. DNA for the CDR3: TGTGCCATCACATGGGGGGACACTGAAGCTTTCTTT. Protein product: CAITWGDTEAFF.

There are a few counts of this clone. CDR3 protein: CASSPDSPNQPQHF. The CDR3 DNA is TGCGCCAGCAGCCCAGACAGTCCCAATCAGCCCCAGCATTTT. The genes are TRBV5-1 and TRBJ1-5, with TRBD1 as a possible D gene (5 bases). The CDR3 is 14 amino acids. V was trimmed by 4 bases and J by 3 bases, leaving 11 bases between them. Germline V gene data show CDR1 as SGHRS and CDR2 as YFSETQ.

The V and J genes are TRBV10-3 and TRBJ2-7; the D gene is possibly TRBD2 (5 bases). V gave up 3 bases and J gave up 3 bases, with 9 bases separating them. Germline V CDR1 and CDR2: ENHRY, SYGVKD. The CDR3 is 13 residues long. The CDR3 loop is CAISEPGNYEQYF. The CDR3 DNA reads TGTGCCATCAGTGAACCGGGAAACTACGAGCAGTACTTC.

V is TRBV6-5 and J is TRBJ1-1; D unresolved. This CDR3 contains 14 residues. Germline V CDR1 and CDR2: MNHEY, SVGAGI. V dropped 4 bases and J dropped 6 bases, with 15 bases sitting between them. DNA of the CDR3: TGTGCCAGCAGTTCACCTTCTGTAGGTGCTGAAGCTTTCTTT. Residues: CASSSPSVGAEAFF.

V and J are TRBV9 and TRBJ2-3, with 7 bases lining up with TRBD2. Trimming took 0 bases from V and 2 from J; bases not matched to a gene: 9. CDR1 SGDLS and CDR2 YYNGEE come from the germline V gene. The CDR3 consists of 17 residues. This CDR3 reads CASSVEGGGSYTDTQYF. CDR3 nucleotide sequence: TGTGCCAGCAGCGTAGAAGGCGGGGGAAGCTACACAGATACGCAGTATTTT.

CDR3 sequence: CASSPGDAEAFF. DNA for the CDR3: TGTGCCAGCTCACCGGGGGACGCTGAAGCTTTCTTT. The J gene is TRBJ1-1, the V gene TRBV18; TRBD1 might be the D (5 bases). Germline V CDR1 and CDR2: KGHSH, LQKENI. V dropped 3 bases and J dropped 6 bases, with 8 bases sitting between them. The CDR3 is made up of 12 amino acids. Combining the CDR3 with reference TRBV18 and TRBJ1-1 gives the whole variable domain NAGVMQNPRHLVRRRGQEARLRCSPMKGHSHVYWYRQLPEEGLKFMVYLQKENIIDESGMPKERFSAEFPKEGPSILRIQQVVRGDSAAYFCASSPGDAEAFFGQGTRLTVV.

The chain uses TRBV7-9 and TRBJ2-7; 8 bases are a match to TRBD2. Per the germline V gene, CDR1 is SEHNR and CDR2 is FQNEAQ (reference sequence). There are 16 residues in the CDR3. V was pared by 2 bases and J by 3 bases, with 9 bases of the junction left unmatched. The CDR3 DNA follows: TGTGCCAGCAGCTTAATAATAGCGGGGCCCTTCTACGAGCAGTACTTC. Its protein product is CASSLIIAGPFYEQYF.

The chain uses TRBV7-6 and TRBJ2-3; D gene unclear. V gave up 5 bases and J gave up 5 bases, with 17 bases separating them. Germline V gene sequence: CDR1 SGHVS, CDR2 FNYEAQ. This CDR3 is built from 15 residues. CDR3 sequence reads: CASSPNPDGLDTQYF. CDR3 DNA: TGTGCCAGCAGCCCTAACCCGGACGGATTAGATACGCAGTATTTT.

This clone has only a few counts. The rearrangement uses TRBV7-9 and TRBJ2-3; perhaps TRBD2 as D (6 bases). The V gene lost 4 bases and the J gene lost 0 bases, with 11 bases spanning the gap. This CDR3 is built from 15 residues. Germline lookup yields CDR1 SEHNR and CDR2 FQNEAQ (reference sequence). Here the CDR3 reads CASSWAAGSTDTQYF. The CDR3 nucleotides read TGTGCCAGCAGCTGGGCTGCGGGGAGCACAGATACGCAGTATTTT.

The chain is built from TRBV7-8 and TRBJ2-5, with TRBD1 identical over 8 bases. V lost 3 bases to trimming and J lost 6 bases; unmatched junction nucleotides: 9. The CDR3 sequence is 15 residues long. Germline lookup yields CDR1 SGHVS and CDR2 FQNEAQ. Here the CDR3 DNA reads TGTGCCAGCAGCTTGGACCATCAGGGGGCGAAGACCCAGTACTTC. Its protein product is CASSLDHQGAKTQYF.

The chain carries TRBV13 and TRBJ2-4, with 10 bases that match TRBD1. The CDR3 sequence is 15 residues long. V shed 4 bases and J 4 bases; nucleotides not matched to a gene: 4. Per the germline V gene, CDR1 is PRHDT and CDR2 is FYEKMQ (reference sequence). The CDR3 region is CASSSEGQGKNIQYF. The CDR3 nucleotides are TGTGCCAGCAGCTCCGAGGGACAGGGGAAAAACATTCAGTACTTC.

CDR3 in amino acids: CATSAQLSGNTIYF. Here the CDR3 DNA reads TGTGCCACCAGCGCTCAACTCTCTGGAAACACCATATATTTT. The chain links TRBV15 to TRBJ1-3; no reliable D call. Germline CDR1 reads LNHNV; CDR2 reads YYDKDF (reference sequence). Trimming pared 5 bases from V and 0 bases from J, leaving 8 bases between. This CDR3 has 14 residues.

V is TRBV7-9 and J is TRBJ2-5, with no clear D. The CDR3 is 15 amino acids. Germline-derived CDR1 and CDR2 are SEHNR and FQNEAQ (reference sequence). Trimming removed 8 bases from V and 5 bases from J, with 21 bases in between. The CDR3 reads CASGYKGQGLETQYF. The CDR3 bases are TGTGCCAGCGGCTATAAAGGGCAAGGGCTCGAGACCCAGTACTTC. Based on the CDR3 plus reference TRBV7-9 and TRBJ2-5, the full variable domain is DTGVSQNPRHKITKRGQNVTFRCDPISEHNRLYWYRQTLGQGPEFLTYFQNEAQLEKSRLLSDRFSAERPKGSFSTLEIQRTEQGDSAMYLCASGYKGQGLETQYFGPGTRLLVL.

This clone came up once. This chain connects TRBV7-2 to TRBJ2-3; no reliable D call. V lost 7 bases and J 6 bases, leaving 8 bases between the germline ends. The CDR3 loop spans 11 amino acids. From germline, CDR1 is SGHTA and CDR2 FQGNSA. The CDR3 sequence: CASTFGDTQYF. Written as DNA, the CDR3 is TGTGCCAGCACCTTCGGGGATACGCAGTATTTT.

The J gene is TRBJ2-5, the V gene TRBV11-2; D not certain. Trimming removed 5 bases at V and 5 bases at J, with 15 bases between. Germline CDR1 and CDR2: SGHAT and FQNNGV. The CDR3 is made up of 14 amino acids. This CDR3 is CASSRAAVSETQYF. In DNA form, the CDR3 reads TGTGCCAGCAGCCGGGCGGCGGTCTCGGAGACCCAGTACTTC.

This clone was detected once. The V call is TRBV7-6, the J call TRBJ2-3; no reliable D call. Germline CDR1 reads SGHVS; CDR2 reads FNYEAQ. The CDR3 has 13 amino acids. Trimming removed 3 bases from V and 2 bases from J, with 6 bases in between. This chain's CDR3 is CASSFFDTDTQYF. DNA of the CDR3: TGTGCCAGCAGCTTTTTTGACACAGATACGCAGTATTTT.

This clone showed up just once. The chain employs TRBV5-6 and TRBJ1-5, with 8 bases identical to TRBD1. The CDR3 consists of 15 residues. V trimming: 4 bases; J trimming: 6 bases; junction bases outside the gene matches: 9. Germline CDR1 SGHDT, CDR2 YYEEEE. The CDR3 is CASSPQAGGGQPQHF. CDR3 coding DNA: TGTGCCAGCAGCCCCCAAGCAGGGGGCGGTCAGCCCCAGCATTTT. The full variable domain, completed using reference TRBV5-6 and TRBJ1-5, is DAGVTQSPTHLIKTRGQQVTLRCSPKSGHDTVSWYQQALGQGPQFIFQYYEEEERQRGNFPDRFSGHQFPNYSSELNVNALLLGDSALYLCASSPQAGGGQPQHFGDGTRLSIL.

V usage is TRBV10-1 and J usage is TRBJ2-2; possibly TRBD2 for D (5 bases). The length of the CDR3 is 15 residues. Germline V gene lookup returns CDR1 WNHNN and CDR2 SYGVQD (reference sequence). The V and J ends lost 3 bases and 6 bases respectively, with 14 bases between them. CDR3 sequence reads: CASSEARGWAGELFF. In nucleotides, the CDR3 is TGCGCCAGCAGTGAAGCTCGGGGATGGGCCGGGGAGCTGTTTTTT.

The rearrangement joins TRBV30 to TRBJ2-7, with TRBD2 as a possible D gene (5 bases). The CDR3 covers 13 residues. The V gene's germline CDR1 is GTSNPN and CDR2 SVGIG (reference sequence). Trimming removed 2 bases at V and 6 bases at J, with 14 bases between. Here the CDR3 reads CAWSRGTLGEQYF. The CDR3 nucleotides read TGTGCCTGGAGTCGGGGAACTCTCGGCGAGCAGTACTTC.

The chain is built from TRBV6-1 and TRBJ1-5; D is perhaps TRBD1 (5 bases). This CDR3 comprises 13 residues. V was pared by 6 bases and J by 3 bases, with 9 bases between. The germline gives CDR1 MNHNS, CDR2 SASEGT. The CDR3 DNA sequence: TGTGCCAGCAGCCGACAGAACAATCAGCCCCAGCATTTT. This codes for CASSRQNNQPQHF.

In this sample, this clone is large (0.1 to 1%). This rearrangement joins TRBV5-4 to TRBJ2-2, with 16 bases identical to TRBD2. Germline trimming cut 4 bases from V and 11 bases from J; bases unmatched to any gene: 14. The CDR3 covers 18 residues. CDR1 and CDR2 (germline): SGHNT, YYREEE (reference sequence). The chain's CDR3 is CASSPGLAGGPRRGELFF. The CDR3 region has the DNA TGTGCCAGCAGCCCGGGACTAGCGGGAGGGCCGAGGCGCGGTGAGCTGTTTTTT. Complete variable domain (other parts from reference TRBV5-4 and TRBJ2-2): ETGVTQSPTHLIKTRGQQVTLRCSSQSGHNTVSWYQQALGQGPQFIFQYYREEENGRGNFPPRFSGLQFPNYSSELNVNALELDDSALYLCASSPGLAGGPRRGELFFGEGSRLTVL.

The chain has TRBV7-2 and TRBJ2-1; TRBD1 aligns across 7 bases. The germline CDR1 and CDR2 sequences are SGHTA and FQGNSA. This CDR3 contains 16 residues. V shed 0 bases, J shed 7 bases, and the junction held 9 bases outside the gene matches. CDR3 amino acids: CASSLALSRRGNEQFF. The DNA for the CDR3 is TGTGCCAGCAGCTTAGCGCTGAGTCGCAGGGGGAATGAGCAGTTCTTC.

V gene TRBV5-4 combines with J gene TRBJ1-1; 9 nucleotides line up with TRBD1. The CDR3 has 16 residues. Germline V CDR1 and CDR2: SGHNT, YYREEE (reference sequence). Trimming took 9 bases from V and 4 from J; bases not matched to a gene: 16. CDR3 bases: TGTGCCACCCAGGTAGGGGACAGGGTTTTGGGCACTGAAGCTTTCTTT. As protein: CATQVGDRVLGTEAFF.

The chain couples TRBV5-4 to TRBJ1-1, with 10 nucleotides matching TRBD1. CDR3 length: 16 residues. With 4 bases clipped from V and 0 bases from J, the junction kept 6 bases outside the gene matches. In germline, CDR1 is SGHNT, CDR2 YYREEE (reference sequence). The CDR3 DNA reads TGTGCCAGCAGCCTGCCGGGACAGGGGATGAACACTGAAGCTTTCTTT. This sequence encodes CASSLPGQGMNTEAFF.

The J gene is TRBJ2-7, the V gene TRBV27, with D possibly matching TRBD1 (5 bases). Trimming stripped 7 bases from V and 2 bases from J, with 15 bases between. Germline V lookup: CDR1 MNHEY, CDR2 SMNVEV (reference sequence). CDR3 length: 14 amino acids. The CDR3 nucleotides are TGTGCCAGCAAGGGGAATTTATGGGCCTACGAGCAGTACTTC. As protein: CASKGNLWAYEQYF.

This chain connects TRBV5-4 to TRBJ1-3; D not certain. Germline CDR1 and CDR2: SGHNT and YYREEE (reference sequence). The CDR3 runs to 15 residues. Trimming took off 0 bases at V and 0 bases at J, with 7 bases between the two ends. CDR3 in amino acids: CASSLDSGSGNTIYF. Here the CDR3 DNA reads TGTGCCAGCAGCTTGGACAGCGGCTCTGGAAACACCATATATTTT.